This passage covers 31 T cell receptor beta chains from one sample sequenced in a study of shared clonotypes between healthy human individuals. Clones were read by immunoSEQ multiplex PCR, and TCRdb kept only the in-frame ones, dropping some. Of a few million clones in the sample, approximately 92% were seen once. Sample: naive CD4+ T cells sorted from blood. Subset defined: CD45RA+ positively selected. These receptors originate from a man aged 18 to 29 in good health.

The V call is TRBV10-3, the J call TRBJ1-1, with D maybe TRBD1 (6 bases). V lost 6 bases and J 10 bases, leaving 18 bases between the germline ends. The V gene's germline CDR1 is ENHRY and CDR2 SYGVKD. The CDR3 extends over 13 amino acids. CDR3 nucleotides: TGTGCCATCAGGACAGGCTATCCGGAGGGAGCTTTCTTT. Its protein product is CAIRTGYPEGAFF.

J is TRBJ2-1 and V is TRBV5-1, with D possibly matching TRBD2 (7 bases). With 6 bases removed from V and 2 bases from J, the gap between germline ends came to 12 bases. This CDR3 comprises 14 residues. Germline V gene sequence: CDR1 SGHRS, CDR2 YFSETQ. CDR3 DNA sequence: TGCGCCAGCAAAGAGGGGGGGGCCTACAATGAGCAGTTCTTC. Amino acid sequence: CASKEGGAYNEQFF.

This clone was counted once. The rearrangement joins TRBV2 to TRBJ1-2; 8 bases match TRBD1. With V trimmed by 5 bases and J by 6 bases, 5 bases remained unmatched. Germline V gene data show CDR1 as SNHLY and CDR2 as FYNNEI. CDR3 size: 13 residues. CDR3 DNA sequence: TGTGCCAGCAGTAAGCAGGGGGCAGATGGCTACACCTTC. Translated, it gives CASSKQGADGYTF. Complete variable domain (other parts from reference TRBV2 and TRBJ1-2): EPEVTQTPSHQVTQMGQEVILRCVPISNHLYFYWYRQILGQKVEFLVSFYNNEISEKSEIFDDQFSVERPDGSNFTLKIRSTKLEDSAMYFCASSKQGADGYTFGSGTRLTVV.

The CDR3 loop reads CAWRDKGGTNQPQHF. As DNA, the CDR3 is TGTGCCTGGAGAGACAAGGGAGGTACCAATCAGCCCCAGCATTTT. The chain combines TRBV30 with TRBJ1-5, with D unresolved. V was shortened by 3 bases and J by 3 bases, with 15 bases between the two germline ends. Germline V CDR1 and CDR2: GTSNPN, SVGIG (reference sequence). This CDR3 contains 15 residues.

This chain joins TRBV29-1 and TRBJ2-7, with 9 bases fitting TRBD1. With V trimmed by 5 bases and J by 4 bases, 6 bases remained unmatched. Germline CDR1 SQVTM, CDR2 ANQGSEA. The CDR3 totals 13 residues. The CDR3 sequence: CSVHGQGLYEQYF. The CDR3 DNA reads TGCAGCGTTCACGGACAGGGGTTATACGAGCAGTACTTC.

The chain joins TRBV30 to TRBJ1-1; D remains unclear. Deletions cut 2 bases from V and 4 bases from J, with 5 bases between. Germline loops: CDR1 GTSNPN, CDR2 SVGIG (reference sequence). The CDR3 is 11 amino acids. CDR3 nucleotide sequence: TGTGCCTGGAGTCGAATCACTGAAGCTTTCTTT. As protein: CAWSRITEAFF.

V is TRBV19 and J is TRBJ2-1; D not certain. CDR3 size: 16 residues. V shed 5 bases and J shed 0 bases, with 14 bases lying between them. Germline values: CDR1 LNHDA, CDR2 SQIVND (reference sequence). The CDR3 is CASSAPLRSSYNEQFF. The DNA of the CDR3 is TGTGCCAGTAGTGCCCCCCTGAGAAGCTCCTACAATGAGCAGTTCTTC.

Notes on this clone: The sample has other DNA sequences that encode this CDR3 too. The chain employs TRBV7-9 and TRBJ1-2, with D unresolved. The CDR3 length is 14 residues. Trimming took off 0 bases at V and 5 bases at J, with 10 bases between the two ends. CDR1 and CDR2 (germline): SEHNR, FQNEAQ (reference sequence). CDR3 protein: CASSLAQLNYGYTF. Here the CDR3 DNA reads TGTGCCAGCAGCTTAGCGCAGCTCAATTATGGCTACACCTTC.

The CDR3 region is CASSFVNSPLHF. Here the CDR3 DNA reads TGTGCCAGCAGCTTCGTGAATTCACCCCTCCACTTT. The rearrangement joins TRBV13 to TRBJ1-6, with unresolved D. This CDR3 region has 12 residues. Germline loops: CDR1 PRHDT, CDR2 FYEKMQ (reference sequence). The germline V and J ends were trimmed by 3 bases and 7 bases, with 4 bases remaining between them.

The V gene is TRBV15, the J gene TRBJ2-1; the match to TRBD2 covers 10 bases. Germline V gives CDR1 LNHNV, CDR2 YYDKDF (reference sequence). This CDR3 region has 18 residues. The trim removed 0 bases at V and 2 bases at J, leaving 7 bases unmatched. This CDR3 reads CATSREGPSGGAYNEQFF. The CDR3 DNA reads TGTGCCACCAGCAGAGAGGGGCCTAGCGGGGGTGCCTACAATGAGCAGTTCTTC.

The chain links TRBV4-3 to TRBJ2-3; TRBD2 matches 8 bases. J was trimmed by 3 bases and V by 0 bases; bases with no gene match: 5. From germline, CDR1 is LGHNA and CDR2 YSLEER. The CDR3 loop spans 16 amino acids. The CDR3 reads CASSQESGGLTDTQYF. CDR3 nucleotide sequence: TGCGCCAGCAGCCAAGAGTCGGGAGGGTTGACAGATACGCAGTATTTT.

For this clone: At the DNA level, this CDR3 is encoded by other sequences in the same sample as well. The V and J genes are TRBV6-5 and TRBJ1-6; 7 bases are shared with TRBD1. This CDR3 is built from 14 residues. The germline gives CDR1 MNHEY, CDR2 SVGAGI. Trimming took 5 bases from V and 7 from J; bases not matched to a gene: 5. The CDR3 is CASSAPGGNSPLHF. Here the CDR3 DNA reads TGTGCCAGCAGTGCGCCAGGGGGGAATTCACCCCTCCACTTT.

This clone was seen once. This rearrangement joins TRBV19 to TRBJ2-1, with TRBD1 matching over 11 bases. With 5 bases clipped from V and 5 bases from J, the junction kept 5 bases outside the gene matches. Germline V gene lookup returns CDR1 LNHDA and CDR2 SQIVND (reference sequence). This CDR3 has 15 amino acids. For the CDR3, the DNA is TGTGCCAGTAGTTGGTGGACAGGGGGCAACAATGAGCAGTTCTTC. It specifies CASSWWTGGNNEQFF.

This clone came up a few times. Other DNA sequences from this sample encode an identical CDR3 as well. CDR3 amino acids: CASRRTGGEQYF. The CDR3 DNA is TGTGCCAGCAGGCGGACAGGTGGCGAGCAGTACTTC. The rearrangement joins TRBV28 to TRBJ2-7, with 7 nucleotides matching TRBD1. Trimming cost V 6 bases and J 6 bases; bases outside gene matches: 5. The germline V gene encodes CDR1 MDHEN and CDR2 SYDVKM. The CDR3 runs to 12 residues.

The rearrangement links TRBV2 to TRBJ2-3; TRBD2 matches 11 bases. The V gene end was trimmed by 9 bases and the J gene end by 4 bases; junction bases not matched to a gene: 12. The germline V gene has CDR1 SNHLY and CDR2 FYNNEI. The CDR3 contains 16 residues. The CDR3 sequence: CARTRRSGRGPDTQYF. CDR3 bases: TGTGCCAGGACCCGACGTAGCGGGAGGGGCCCAGATACGCAGTATTTT.

As regards this clone: The sample carries other DNA sequences with the same CDR3. J is TRBJ2-5 and V is TRBV7-3, with TRBD1 matching 7 bases. V lost 1 base, J lost 5 bases, and 1 base stayed unmatched. CDR3 length: 13 residues. Germline V gives CDR1 SGHTA, CDR2 FQGTGA. The CDR3 nucleotides are TGTGCCAGCAGCTTAAACAGGGGCGAGACCCAGTACTTC. Translating gives CASSLNRGETQYF.

DNA for the CDR3: TGTGCCAGTAGTATTACGGGACAGGGGGCCCGGGAGCTGTTTTTT. Its translation: CASSITGQGARELFF. The genes are TRBV19 and TRBJ2-2, with 12 bases fitting TRBD1. The CDR3 contains 15 residues. J gave up 9 bases and V 3 bases, and 5 bases lay outside the gene matches. Germline values: CDR1 LNHDA, CDR2 SQIVND (reference sequence).

This clone was seen once. The chain combines TRBV5-6 with TRBJ1-1; D perhaps matches TRBD1 (6 bases). The CDR3 loop spans 15 amino acids. Germline lookup yields CDR1 SGHDT and CDR2 YYEEEE. Between the trimmed V and J ends, which lost 6 bases and 4 bases, there was a span of 19 bases. The CDR3: CASTPGGGRRTEAFF. The DNA for the CDR3 is TGTGCCAGCACCCCCGGGGGGGGCCGTCGCACTGAAGCTTTCTTT.

V is TRBV6-1 and J is TRBJ2-3; tentative D call: TRBD2 (6 bases). The germline V gene has CDR1 MNHNS and CDR2 SASEGT. The CDR3 has 15 amino acids. V was clipped by 11 bases and J by 2 bases, with 20 bases between them. In DNA form, the CDR3 reads TGTGCCTTAAACCGACTAGTGAGTGCCACAGATACGCAGTATTTT. Its protein product is CALNRLVSATDTQYF.

This clone showed up just a few times. V is TRBV11-2 and J is TRBJ1-5; D may be TRBD1 (6 bases). The CDR3 spans 13 residues. V was clipped by 5 bases and J by 4 bases, with 9 bases between them. Germline assignment: CDR1 SGHAT and CDR2 FQNNGV. CDR3 loop: CASSQTGNQPQHF. CDR3 DNA: TGTGCCAGCAGCCAAACAGGGAATCAGCCCCAGCATTTT.

The V and J genes are TRBV6-5 and TRBJ1-1, with D possibly matching TRBD1 (5 bases). Germline values: CDR1 MNHEY, CDR2 SVGAGI. The V end lost 6 bases, the J end lost 7 bases, and 18 bases lay between the germline ends. The CDR3 runs to 14 residues. In DNA, the CDR3 is TGTGCCAGCAGACCTCCGGCGGGGACGGGTGAAGCTTTCTTT. It encodes CASRPPAGTGEAFF.

Regarding this clone: The same CDR3 can be traced to other DNA sequences in this sample. This rearrangement joins TRBV5-1 to TRBJ2-1; D unclear. Per the germline V gene, CDR1 is SGHRS and CDR2 is YFSETQ. The CDR3 runs to 13 residues. V was clipped by 0 bases and J by 5 bases, with 6 bases between them. The CDR3 here is CASSLGPNNEQFF. As DNA, the CDR3 is TGCGCCAGCAGCTTGGGCCCAAACAATGAGCAGTTCTTC.

The V and J genes are TRBV7-8 and TRBJ2-7; 12 nucleotides align to TRBD1. The germline V gene encodes CDR1 SGHVS and CDR2 FQNEAQ. There are 15 residues in the CDR3. The V segment lost 4 bases and the J segment 2 bases; nucleotides outside the gene matches: 3. The chain's CDR3 is CASSSGTGGTYEQYF. The CDR3 bases are TGTGCCAGCAGCTCCGGGACAGGGGGCACCTACGAGCAGTACTTC.

This chain connects TRBV10-3 to TRBJ1-5; D not resolved. This CDR3 is built from 14 residues. The V end was cut by 3 bases, the J end by 4 bases, with 10 bases between. Germline-derived CDR1 and CDR2 are ENHRY and SYGVKD. The CDR3 here is CAISDSPLNQPQHF. CDR3 nucleotide sequence: TGTGCCATCAGTGACAGTCCACTAAATCAGCCCCAGCATTTT.

This chain connects TRBV5-1 to TRBJ2-5; D is undetermined. With the DNA end fitting TRBJ2-7 better, the J assignment may be wrong. The CDR3 spans 15 residues. In germline, CDR1 is SGHRS, CDR2 YFSETQ. As DNA, the CDR3 is TGCGCCAGCAGCTTGGTGTCGGGTTACCACTACGAGCAGTACTTC. Protein sequence: CASSLVSGYHYEQYF.

This clone was seen only once. V gene TRBV5-1 combines with J gene TRBJ2-5; 7 positions agree with TRBD2. This CDR3 comprises 13 residues. The germline V gene has CDR1 SGHRS and CDR2 YFSETQ. V lost 7 bases and J lost 2; bases outside the gene matches: 5. CDR3 protein: CASVASGQETQYF. CDR3 bases: TGCGCCAGCGTTGCTAGCGGACAAGAGACCCAGTACTTC.

J is TRBJ2-7 and V is TRBV18, with a weak D call TRBD2 (6 bases). V was shortened by 1 base and J by 0 bases, with 13 bases between the two germline ends. CDR1 and CDR2 from the germline V gene are KGHSH and LQKENI. The CDR3 spans 16 residues. CDR3 loop: CASSPQLGGRSYEQYF. The CDR3 nucleotides are TGTGCCAGCTCACCACAACTGGGAGGACGCTCCTACGAGCAGTACTTC. The variable domain in full, completed from reference TRBV18 and TRBJ2-7, reads NAGVMQNPRHLVRRRGQEARLRCSPMKGHSHVYWYRQLPEEGLKFMVYLQKENIIDESGMPKERFSAEFPKEGPSILRIQQVVRGDSAAYFCASSPQLGGRSYEQYFGPGTRLTVT.

Details on this clone: The sample carries other DNA sequences with the same CDR3. V is TRBV2 and J is TRBJ2-3, with 9 bases fitting TRBD2. CDR1 SNHLY and CDR2 FYNNEI come from the germline V gene. Trimming removed 4 bases from V and 2 bases from J; junction bases left unmatched: 7. The CDR3 length is 16 residues. The CDR3: CASSVLAGGLTDTQYF. CDR3 nucleotides: TGTGCCAGCAGTGTTCTTGCGGGGGGGCTCACAGATACGCAGTATTTT.

The rearrangement uses TRBV5-6 and TRBJ2-3, with TRBD2 matching 13 bases. Germline lookup yields CDR1 SGHDT and CDR2 YYEEEE. The CDR3 has 17 residues. V trimming: 2 bases; J trimming: 6 bases; junction bases outside the gene matches: 9. The CDR3 nucleotides read TGTGCCAGCAGCTTTCGGACTAGCGGGAGTGTCAAGGATACGCAGTATTTT. It translates to CASSFRTSGSVKDTQYF.

This rearrangement joins TRBV12-5 to TRBJ2-5; D not certain. This CDR3 is built from 14 residues. Looked up from germline, CDR1 is LGHNT and CDR2 is FRNRAP. V lost 0 bases to trimming and J lost 5 bases, with 10 bases between them. The CDR3 nucleotides are TGTGCTAGTGGTTTGGTGCCCAACACCGAGACCCAGTACTTC. Translated, it gives CASGLVPNTETQYF.

V is TRBV6-6 and J is TRBJ1-3, with D possibly being TRBD1 (5 bases). With 4 bases removed from V and 0 bases from J, the gap between germline ends came to 13 bases. This CDR3 is built from 16 residues. Germline V lookup: CDR1 MNHNY, CDR2 SVGAGI (reference sequence). The CDR3 region has the DNA TGTGCCAGCAGTTGGGGGGGACCTTCCTCTGGAAACACCATATATTTT. Translated: CASSWGGPSSGNTIYF.